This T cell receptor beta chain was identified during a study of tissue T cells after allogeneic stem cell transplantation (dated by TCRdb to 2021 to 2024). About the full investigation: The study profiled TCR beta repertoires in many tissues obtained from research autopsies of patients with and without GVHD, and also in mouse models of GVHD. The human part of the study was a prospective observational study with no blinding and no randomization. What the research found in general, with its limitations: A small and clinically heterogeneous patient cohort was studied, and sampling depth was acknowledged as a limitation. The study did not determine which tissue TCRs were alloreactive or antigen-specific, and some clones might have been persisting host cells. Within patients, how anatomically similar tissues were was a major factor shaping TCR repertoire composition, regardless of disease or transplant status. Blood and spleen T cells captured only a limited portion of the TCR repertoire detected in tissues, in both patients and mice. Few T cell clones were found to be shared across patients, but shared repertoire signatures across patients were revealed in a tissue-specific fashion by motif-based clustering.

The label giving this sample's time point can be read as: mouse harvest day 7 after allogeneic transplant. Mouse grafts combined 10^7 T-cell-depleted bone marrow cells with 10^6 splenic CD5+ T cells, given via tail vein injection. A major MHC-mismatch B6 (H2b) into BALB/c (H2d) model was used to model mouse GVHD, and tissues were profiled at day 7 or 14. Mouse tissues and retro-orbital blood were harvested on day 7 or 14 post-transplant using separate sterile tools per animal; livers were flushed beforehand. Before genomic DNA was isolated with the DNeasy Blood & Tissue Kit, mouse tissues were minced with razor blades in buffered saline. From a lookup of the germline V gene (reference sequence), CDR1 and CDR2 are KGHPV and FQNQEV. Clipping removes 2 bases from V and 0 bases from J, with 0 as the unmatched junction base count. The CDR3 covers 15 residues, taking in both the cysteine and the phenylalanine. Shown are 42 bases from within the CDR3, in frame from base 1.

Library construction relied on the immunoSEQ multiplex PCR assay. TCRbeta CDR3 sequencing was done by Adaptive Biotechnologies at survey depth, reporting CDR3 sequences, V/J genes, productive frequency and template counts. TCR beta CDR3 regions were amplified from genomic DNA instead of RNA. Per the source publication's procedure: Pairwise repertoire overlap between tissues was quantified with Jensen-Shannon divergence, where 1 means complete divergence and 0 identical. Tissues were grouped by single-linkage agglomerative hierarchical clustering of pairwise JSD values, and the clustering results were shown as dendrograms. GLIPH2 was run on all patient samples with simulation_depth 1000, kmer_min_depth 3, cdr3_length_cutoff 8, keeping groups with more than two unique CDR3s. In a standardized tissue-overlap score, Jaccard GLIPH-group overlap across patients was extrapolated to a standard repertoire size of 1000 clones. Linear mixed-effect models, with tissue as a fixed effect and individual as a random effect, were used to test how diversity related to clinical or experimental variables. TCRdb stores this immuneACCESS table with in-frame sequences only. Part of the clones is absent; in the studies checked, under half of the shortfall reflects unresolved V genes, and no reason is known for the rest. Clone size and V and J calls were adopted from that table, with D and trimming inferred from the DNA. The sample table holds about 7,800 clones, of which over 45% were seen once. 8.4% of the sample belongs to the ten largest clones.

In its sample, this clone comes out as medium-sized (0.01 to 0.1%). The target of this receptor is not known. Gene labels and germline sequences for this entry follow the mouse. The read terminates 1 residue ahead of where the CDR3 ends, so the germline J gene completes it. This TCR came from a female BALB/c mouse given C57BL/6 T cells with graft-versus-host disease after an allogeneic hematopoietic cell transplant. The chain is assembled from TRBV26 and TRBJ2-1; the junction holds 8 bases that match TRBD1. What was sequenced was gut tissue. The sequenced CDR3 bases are TGTGCCAGCAGTCTGACAGGGGGTAACTATGCTGAGCAGTTC. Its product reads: CASSLTGGNYAEQF. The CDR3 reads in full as CASSLTGGNYAEQFF.